Below, 31 T cell receptor beta chains from the same sample are listed, as sequenced in a study of blood T cells in healthy people across ages (dated by TCRdb to the mid-2010s). The library was generated by 5' RACE. The sequencer was an Illumina HiSeq 2500. A second 7 to 11 cycle PCR used a sample-barcoded 5' primer and a J-beta primer mix. TCRdb reran the public reads through fastp at Q25 and MiXCR, keeping productive beta chains. Every distinct CDR3 protein forms one entry, paired with its most common genes and DNA. Across this sample there are hundreds of thousands of distinct CDR3 sequences, with 45% to 60% seen only once. The top ten constitute about 13% of the sample. The sequenced material came from blood. These TCRs come from a woman aged 80 or over in good health.

The genes are TRBV5-1 and TRBJ2-2; 8 positions match TRBD1. CDR1 and CDR2 from the germline V gene are SGHRS and YFSETQ. J was trimmed by 0 bases and V by 6 bases; bases with no gene match: 4. CDR3 length: 15 residues. The CDR3 is CASTSGGSNTGELFF. In DNA, the CDR3 is TGCGCCAGCACCTCAGGGGGCTCGAACACCGGGGAGCTGTTTTTT.

This sequence joins TRBV18 and TRBJ2-5; tentatively, D is TRBD1 (6 bases). Per germline, CDR1 KGHSH and CDR2 LQKENI. There are 14 residues in the CDR3. The germline V and J ends were trimmed by 2 bases and 2 bases, with 9 bases remaining between them. The CDR3 reads CASSPSQGQETQYF. The CDR3 DNA is TGTGCCAGCTCACCATCGCAGGGGCAAGAGACCCAGTACTTC. Together with reference TRBV18 and TRBJ2-5, the CDR3 gives the full variable domain: NAGVMQNPRHLVRRRGQEARLRCSPMKGHSHVYWYRQLPEEGLKFMVYLQKENIIDESGMPKERFSAEFPKEGPSILRIQQVVRGDSAAYFCASSPSQGQETQYFGPGTRLLVL.

The rearrangement joins TRBV14 to TRBJ1-6; no reliable D call. CDR3 length: 13 residues. Germline lookup yields CDR1 SGHDN and CDR2 FVKESK. Trimming shortened V by 1 base and J by 10 bases, and 8 bases separated the two germline ends. The CDR3 coding sequence is TGTGCCAGCAGCCAAGTTCCCGGCTCACCCCTCCACTTT. It codes for CASSQVPGSPLHF. Based on the CDR3 plus reference TRBV14 and TRBJ1-6, the full variable domain is EAGVTQFPSHSVIEKGQTVTLRCDPISGHDNLYWYRRVMGKEIKFLLHFVKESKQDESGMPNNRFLAERTGGTYSTLKVQPAELEDSGVYFCASSQVPGSPLHFGNGTRLTVT.

The chain uses TRBV20-1 and TRBJ2-3; the match to TRBD2 covers 9 bases. CDR3 size: 17 residues. V gave up 1 base and J gave up 2 bases; unmatched junction bases: 10. Germline lookup yields CDR1 DFQATT and CDR2 SNEGSKA (reference sequence). CDR3 nucleotides: TGCAGTGCTAGAGTCCCAGGTAGCGGGGGCCTCACAGATACGCAGTATTTT. Its protein product is CSARVPGSGGLTDTQYF.

CDR3 residues: CASSSKSGELFF. CDR3 bases: TGTGCCAGCAGCTCTAAGTCCGGGGAGCTGTTTTTT. The chain joins TRBV5-4 to TRBJ2-2; D not certain. V lost 3 bases to trimming and J lost 6 bases, with 6 bases between them. This CDR3 region has 12 residues. Germline CDR1 reads SGHNT; CDR2 reads YYREEE (reference sequence).

DNA of the CDR3: TGCAGTGCTAGAGTGGTGGAGTTTCAGCCCCAGCATTTT. It specifies CSARVVEFQPQHF. The J gene is TRBJ1-5, the V gene TRBV20-1; D ambiguous. Germline V gene data show CDR1 as DFQATT and CDR2 as SNEGSKA (reference sequence). V was pared by 1 base and J by 6 bases, with 10 bases between. This CDR3 region has 13 residues.

This clonotype is a singleton in its sample. A read error may be the cause here, since a much bigger clone is one base away. V and J are TRBV29-1 and TRBJ2-5; possible D gene TRBD2, 6 bases. The length of the CDR3 is 15 residues. The V gene's germline CDR1 is SQVTM and CDR2 ANQGSEA. V lost 8 bases, J lost 2 bases, and 21 bases lay in between. As DNA, the CDR3 is TGCAGCCCCGTTGGAGGGGCCGACCTTCAAGAGACCCAGTACTTC. The encoded protein is CSPVGGADLQETQYF.

J is TRBJ2-6 and V is TRBV15; tentative D call: TRBD1 (6 bases). Between the trimmed V and J ends, which lost 6 bases and 4 bases, there was a span of 22 bases. The length of the CDR3 is 18 residues. Looked up from germline, CDR1 is LNHNV and CDR2 is YYDKDF (reference sequence). The CDR3 nucleotides are TGTGCCACCAGTCAGGGGTTAGGATTACGGGAAGGGGCCAACGTCCTGACTTTC. Residues: CATSQGLGLREGANVLTF.

The rearrangement joins TRBV24-1 to TRBJ2-1, with TRBD1 identical over 10 bases. The CDR3 runs to 15 residues. The germline gives CDR1 KGHDR, CDR2 SFDVKD. V dropped 5 bases and J dropped 7; count of bases not matched to a gene: 7. In nucleotides, the CDR3 is TGTGCCACCAGTGGCCCGGGGGGACAGGGGAATGAGCAGTTCTTC. As protein: CATSGPGGQGNEQFF.

This clonotype was picked up many times. V and J are TRBV20-1 and TRBJ2-7; D may be TRBD1 (5 bases). The CDR3 is 14 residues long. Germline values: CDR1 DFQATT, CDR2 SNEGSKA (reference sequence). V dropped 5 bases and J dropped 2 bases, with 16 bases sitting between them. CDR3 DNA sequence: TGCAGTGCTTCCGATTACGTGGGGCCCTACGAGCAGTACTTC. Its translation is CSASDYVGPYEQYF.

Of note for this clonotype: A much larger clone is a single base away; this may be a read error. The rearrangement joins TRBV7-2 to TRBJ2-5; no clear D. This CDR3 spans 16 amino acids. Germline assignment: CDR1 SGHTA and CDR2 FQGNSA. Trimming removed 1 base from V and 5 bases from J, with 17 bases in between. The CDR3 bases are TGTGCCAGCAGCTTAGTCGGGTTATCCGGAAGCGAGACCCAGTACTTC. It encodes CASSLVGLSGSETQYF.

This clonotype has at least ten counts. V gene TRBV7-8 combines with J gene TRBJ2-7; weak D call: TRBD1 (5 bases). The V gene lost 1 base and the J gene lost 3 bases, with 7 bases spanning the gap. The CDR3 runs 13 residues. Per the germline V gene, CDR1 is SGHVS and CDR2 is FQNEAQ. The CDR3 sequence is CASSLEQDYEQYF. The DNA for the CDR3 is TGTGCCAGCAGCTTAGAACAGGACTACGAGCAGTACTTC.

The V gene is TRBV5-1, the J gene TRBJ1-2; no clear D gene. The germline gives CDR1 SGHRS, CDR2 YFSETQ. V lost 4 bases to trimming and J lost 4 bases, with 11 bases between them. This CDR3 spans 13 amino acids. The CDR3 sequence is CASSPGDLYGYTF. The CDR3 DNA follows: TGCGCCAGCAGCCCCGGAGACCTCTATGGCTACACCTTC.

A remark on this clonotype: A clone one base away is much larger, so this may be a read error. The chain carries TRBV7-2 and TRBJ2-1; TRBD2 might be the D (6 bases). The last part of the DNA fits TRBJ2-7 better; the J call may be wrong. The CDR3 contains 16 residues. The germline V gene has CDR1 SGHTA and CDR2 FQGNSA. CDR3 sequence: CASSFISGFSYNEQYF. The CDR3 coding sequence is TGTGCCAGCAGTTTTATTAGCGGCTTCTCCTACAATGAGCAGTACTTC.

The gene calls are TRBV24-1 and TRBJ2-2; D is possibly TRBD1 (6 bases). V was trimmed by 8 bases and J by 2 bases, leaving 11 bases between them. Germline values: CDR1 KGHDR, CDR2 SFDVKD. This CDR3 has 14 residues. The CDR3 DNA reads as TGTGCCACCAAAAAGGGACAAAACACCGGGGAGCTGTTTTTT. Encoded protein: CATKKGQNTGELFF.

V gene TRBV4-3 combines with J gene TRBJ2-7; weak D call: TRBD1 (5 bases). Looked up from germline, CDR1 is LGHNA and CDR2 is YSLEER. The CDR3 spans 14 residues. The germline V and J ends were trimmed by 4 bases and 2 bases, with 12 bases remaining between them. CDR3 sequence: CASSPVQAPYEQYF. The CDR3 DNA reads TGCGCCAGCAGCCCAGTACAGGCTCCCTACGAGCAGTACTTC.

This clonotype was detected only a few times. The chain has TRBV20-1 and TRBJ2-5; weak D call: TRBD2 (5 bases). The CDR3 sequence is 13 residues long. The germline V and J ends were trimmed by 3 bases and 5 bases, with 13 bases remaining between them. Germline V gene lookup returns CDR1 DFQATT and CDR2 SNEGSKA (reference sequence). CDR3 nucleotides: TGCAGTGCTAGTTTTGGGAGCCAGGAGACCCAGTACTTC. This gives the protein CSASFGSQETQYF.

Ten or more counts support this clonotype. The chain couples TRBV29-1 to TRBJ2-7, with D possibly matching TRBD2 (6 bases). This CDR3 is built from 13 residues. Germline V gene sequence: CDR1 SQVTM, CDR2 ANQGSEA. V was pared by 6 bases and J by 5 bases, with 17 bases between. CDR3 residues: CSVRGPLRDEQYF. DNA of the CDR3: TGCAGCGTGCGGGGTCCCCTGAGAGACGAGCAGTACTTC.

The gene calls are TRBV28 and TRBJ2-3, with unresolved D. CDR1 and CDR2 (germline): MDHEN, SYDVKM. The CDR3 is made up of 16 amino acids. V lost 0 bases, J lost 2 bases, and 12 bases lay in between. CDR3 amino acids: CASSLWQVTLTDTQYF. CDR3 DNA sequence: TGTGCCAGCAGTTTATGGCAGGTCACCCTCACAGATACGCAGTATTTT.

The chain combines TRBV2 with TRBJ2-1, with D uncertain. V was cut by 4 bases and J by 13 bases, with 17 bases left in between. This CDR3 spans 13 amino acids. Germline V gene data show CDR1 as SNHLY and CDR2 as FYNNEI. The CDR3 region has the DNA TGTGCCAGCAGTGGGGTCGCGCTAGGCGGTCAGTTCTTC. Amino acid sequence: CASSGVALGGQFF.

This clonotype was seen once. This may be a read error, as it is one base from a much larger clone. The rearrangement joins TRBV2 to TRBJ1-5; TRBD1 might be the D (5 bases). The V gene lost 10 bases and the J gene lost 2 bases, with 12 bases spanning the gap. Per the germline V gene, CDR1 is SNHLY and CDR2 is FYNNEI. The CDR3 is 13 amino acids. In DNA, the CDR3 is TGTGCCAACAGGATGGGCGGCAATCAGCCCCAGCATTTT. Translation: CANRMGGNQPQHF. Using reference TRBV2 and TRBJ1-5 for the parts outside the CDR3, the full variable domain is EPEVTQTPSHQVTQMGQEVILRCVPISNHLYFYWYRQILGQKVEFLVSFYNNEISEKSEIFDDQFSVERPDGSNFTLKIRSTKLEDSAMYFCANRMGGNQPQHFGDGTRLSIL.

This sequence joins TRBV18 and TRBJ2-7; D perhaps matches TRBD2 (6 bases). Trimming shortened V by 3 bases and J by 5 bases, and 14 bases separated the two germline ends. The germline V gene encodes CDR1 KGHSH and CDR2 LQKENI. The CDR3 extends over 14 amino acids. The CDR3 is CASSPVGGFDEQYF. The DNA for the CDR3 is TGTGCCAGCTCACCGGTCGGAGGGTTTGACGAGCAGTACTTC.

This clonotype was observed a single time. This may arise from a read error, as a much more abundant clone is one base away. V usage is TRBV6-5 and J usage is TRBJ2-3; either TRBD1 or TRBD2 may fit D (5 bases each). Trimming took off 2 bases at V and 3 bases at J, with 12 bases between the two ends. Germline V gene data show CDR1 as MNHEY and CDR2 as SVGAGI. The CDR3 has 15 amino acids. CDR3 amino acids: CASSYAEGRTDTQYF. CDR3 in DNA: TGTGCCAGCAGTTACGCAGAGGGGCGAACAGATACGCAGTATTTT.

This CDR3 reads CASSRERRGGRNEQFF. For the CDR3, the DNA is TGTGCCAGCAGCCGCGAACGGCGTGGGGGCCGTAATGAGCAGTTCTTC. This chain links TRBV7-2 with TRBJ2-1; the D gene is possibly TRBD1 (6 bases). V gave up 5 bases and J gave up 7 bases, with 21 bases separating them. CDR1 SGHTA and CDR2 FQGNSA come from the germline V gene. The CDR3 totals 16 residues.

This clonotype has only one observation. One end of the junction does not line up with germline, which may come from a read error. The V and J genes are TRBV29-1 and TRBJ2-1; D is uncertain. Germline CDR1 SQVTM, CDR2 ANQGSEA. The CDR3 loop spans 12 amino acids. CDR3 in amino acids: CSVSTAKNGQFF. CDR3 coding DNA: TGCAGCGTTTCAACAGCGAAAAATGGGCAGTTCTTC.

The chain uses TRBV28 and TRBJ2-6; D is ambiguous. The V end lost 8 bases, the J end lost 2 bases, and 10 bases lay between the germline ends. The CDR3 is 14 residues long. Germline V lookup: CDR1 MDHEN, CDR2 SYDVKM. CDR3 protein: CASRAVPGANVLTF. The CDR3 DNA is TGTGCCAGCCGGGCTGTCCCTGGGGCCAACGTCCTGACTTTC.

This clonotype was counted at least ten times. The J gene is TRBJ2-1, the V gene TRBV12-3 or TRBV12-4, with TRBD2 matching 9 bases. V lost 6 bases to trimming and J lost 6 bases; unmatched junction nucleotides: 24. This CDR3 has 20 amino acids. The CDR3 here is CASSHGRLAGRSGVRNEQFF. In DNA form, the CDR3 reads TGTGCCAGCAGCCATGGGCGGCTAGCGGGACGGTCGGGCGTTCGCAATGAGCAGTTCTTC.

This clonotype was observed at least ten times. The gene calls are TRBV7-2 and TRBJ2-3; 12 nucleotides agree with TRBD2. The V gene end was trimmed by 0 bases and the J gene end by 3 bases; junction bases not matched to a gene: 4. The CDR3 consists of 17 residues. Germline V gene data show CDR1 as SGHTA and CDR2 as FQGNSA. The CDR3 DNA sequence: TGTGCCAGCAGCTTAGCCGGGACTAGCGGGTTAACAGATACGCAGTATTTT. This encodes CASSLAGTSGLTDTQYF.

The table lists this clonotype with many counts. V is TRBV7-3 and J is TRBJ1-2, with 11 bases lining up with TRBD1. Trimming took 5 bases from V and 3 from J; bases not matched to a gene: 14. CDR1 is SGHTA and CDR2 is FQGTGA in the germline V gene. The length of the CDR3 is 18 residues. DNA of the CDR3: TGTGCCAGCAGCCCCAGCCTTCGGACAGGGGGCGCGTACTATGGCTACACCTTC. Residues: CASSPSLRTGGAYYGYTF.

As to this clonotype: This may be a read error, as it is one base from a much larger clone. The gene calls are TRBV2 and TRBJ2-1; 10 bases are shared with TRBD2. Unmatched junction bases numbered 17, after V lost 5 bases and J lost 10 bases. There are 17 residues in the CDR3. Germline CDR1 SNHLY, CDR2 FYNNEI. The CDR3 sequence is CASSKVRRTSGLAEQFF. As DNA, the CDR3 is TGTGCCAGCAGTAAAGTACGAAGGACTAGCGGTTTAGCCGAGCAGTTCTTC.

The rearrangement joins TRBV27 to TRBJ2-1, with 9 bases matching TRBD2. V trimming: 3 bases; J trimming: 8 bases; junction bases outside the gene matches: 8. This CDR3 has 15 amino acids. Germline V CDR1 and CDR2: MNHEY, SMNVEV (reference sequence). CDR3 coding DNA: TGTGCCAGCAGTTTGGGCGGGAGGGCCGCGTATGAGCAGTTCTTC. Protein: CASSLGGRAAYEQFF.